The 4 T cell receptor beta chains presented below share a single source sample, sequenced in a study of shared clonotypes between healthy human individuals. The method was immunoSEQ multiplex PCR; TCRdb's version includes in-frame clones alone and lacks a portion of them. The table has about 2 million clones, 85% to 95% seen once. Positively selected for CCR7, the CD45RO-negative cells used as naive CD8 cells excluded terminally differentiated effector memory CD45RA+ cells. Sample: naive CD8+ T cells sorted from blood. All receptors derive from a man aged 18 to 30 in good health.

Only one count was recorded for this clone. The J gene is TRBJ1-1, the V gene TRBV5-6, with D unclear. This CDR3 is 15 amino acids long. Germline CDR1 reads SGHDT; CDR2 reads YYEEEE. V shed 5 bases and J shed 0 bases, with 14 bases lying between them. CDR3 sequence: CASRGGARLNTEAFF. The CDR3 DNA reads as TGTGCCAGCAGGGGAGGAGCCCGATTGAACACTGAAGCTTTCTTT.

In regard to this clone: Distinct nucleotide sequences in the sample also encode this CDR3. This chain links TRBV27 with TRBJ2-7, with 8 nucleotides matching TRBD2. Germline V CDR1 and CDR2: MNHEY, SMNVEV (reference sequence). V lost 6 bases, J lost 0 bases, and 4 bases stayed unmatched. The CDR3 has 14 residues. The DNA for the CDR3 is TGTGCCAGCAGCTTAGCGGGGCCCTCCTACGAGCAGTACTTC. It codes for CASSLAGPSYEQYF.

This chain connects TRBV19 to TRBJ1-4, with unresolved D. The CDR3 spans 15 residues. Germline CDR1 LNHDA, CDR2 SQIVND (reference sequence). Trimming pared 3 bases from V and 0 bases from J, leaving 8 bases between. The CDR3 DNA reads TGTGCCAGTAGTATGAGGGATACAACTAATGAAAAACTGTTTTTT. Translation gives CASSMRDTTNEKLFF. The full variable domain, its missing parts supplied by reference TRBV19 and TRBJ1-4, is DGGITQSPKYLFRKEGQNVTLSCEQNLNHDAMYWYRQDPGQGLRLIYYSQIVNDFQKGDIAEGYSVSREKKESFPLTVTSAQKNPTAFYLCASSMRDTTNEKLFFGSGTQLSVL.

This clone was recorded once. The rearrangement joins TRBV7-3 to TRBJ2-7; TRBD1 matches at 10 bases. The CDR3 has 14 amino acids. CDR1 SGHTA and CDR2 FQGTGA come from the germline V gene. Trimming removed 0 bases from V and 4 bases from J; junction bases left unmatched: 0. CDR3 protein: CASSLTGQGYEQYF. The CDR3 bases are TGTGCCAGCAGCTTAACGGGACAGGGGTACGAGCAGTACTTC.